The following is a T cell receptor beta chain sequence with its context. The antigen is not known. Terminally differentiated effector memory CD45RA+ cells were left out of the naive CD8 fraction, which was CD45RO-negative and positively selected for CCR7. Every donor, a Caucasian adult, lived in Nashville, Tennessee. The data originate from a study of shared clonotypes between healthy human individuals. Study-wide results and limits: Naive CD4 clonotype sharing across a few donors was about 5%.

Splitting of each subset's genomic DNA was done evenly across several immunoSEQ plates. Produced via immunoSEQ multiplex PCR; TCRdb's table is partial and in-frame only. The table lists roughly 2,000,000 clones, around 96% of them singletons. CDR1 is SGHNT, CDR2 YYREEE, per germline (reference sequence). CDR3 length equals 15 residues. J was trimmed by 0 bases and V by 1 base; bases with no gene match: 1. Source material: naive CD8+ T cells sorted from blood. V and J are TRBV5-4 and TRBJ2-1; the match to TRBD2 covers 7 bases. The clonotype was recovered from a man in his late teens or twenties in good health. In nucleotides, the CDR3 is TGTGCCAGCAGCTTGTGGGAGGGCTCCTACAATGAGCAGTTCTTC. Translation gives CASSLWEGSYNEQFF.